A single sample gave rise to the 27 T cell receptor beta chains below, sequenced in a study of shared clonotypes between healthy human individuals. CD45RO-negative cells were positively selected for CCR7, leaving out terminally differentiated effector memory CD45RA+ cells. Sequencing used immunoSEQ multiplex PCR; TCRdb keeps in-frame clones, though not all of them. The table has about 2 million clones, less than 95% seen once; the top ten hold around 1.1%. Sequenced sample: naive CD8+ T cells sorted from blood. The receptor source for this set is a man aged 18 to 29 in good health.

V and J are TRBV19 and TRBJ2-5, with D perhaps TRBD1 (5 bases). In germline, CDR1 is LNHDA, CDR2 SQIVND (reference sequence). V lost 5 bases and J 4 bases, leaving 20 bases between the germline ends. The CDR3 has 16 amino acids. CDR3 bases: TGTGCCAGTAGTCCCAGGGTACTGGGTCCAAGAGAGACCCAGTACTTC. Protein product: CASSPRVLGPRETQYF.

The chain joins TRBV7-9 to TRBJ1-1; D might be TRBD1 (6 bases). Germline CDR1 is SEHNR and CDR2 is FQNEAQ (reference sequence). Trimming took 3 bases from V and 3 from J, leaving 14 bases between them. The CDR3 extends over 15 amino acids. DNA of the CDR3: TGTGCCAGCAGCTTCCCCCCGACAGGTCACACTGAAGCTTTCTTT. Protein: CASSFPPTGHTEAFF.

The V call is TRBV6-1, the J call TRBJ1-4; 8 nucleotides align to TRBD1. This CDR3 comprises 16 residues. Germline V gene data show CDR1 as MNHNS and CDR2 as SASEGT. The V segment lost 2 bases and the J segment 8 bases; nucleotides outside the gene matches: 10. The chain's CDR3 is CASSERGGQGWEKLFF. In DNA, the CDR3 is TGTGCCAGCAGTGAAAGAGGAGGACAGGGATGGGAAAAACTGTTTTTT.

About this clone: Other DNA sequences in this specimen translate into the identical CDR3. The genes are TRBV9 and TRBJ2-7; D may be TRBD1 (6 bases). Germline loops: CDR1 SGDLS, CDR2 YYNGEE. This CDR3 has 15 amino acids. Trimming pared 0 bases from V and 3 bases from J, leaving 13 bases between. The CDR3 coding sequence is TGTGCCAGCAGCGTAGAAGGGACACCTTACTACGAGCAGTACTTC. It translates to CASSVEGTPYYEQYF.

V is TRBV30 and J is TRBJ2-2; D is perhaps TRBD1 or TRBD2 (5 bases each). The V gene's germline CDR1 is GTSNPN and CDR2 SVGIG (reference sequence). Trimming removed 3 bases from V and 4 bases from J, with 15 bases in between. The CDR3 spans 15 residues. CDR3 loop: CAWRVLGDGTGELFF. The CDR3 bases are TGTGCCTGGAGGGTCCTGGGGGACGGCACCGGGGAGCTGTTTTTT. Filled out from reference TRBV30 and TRBJ2-2, the complete variable domain reads SQTIHQWPATLVQPVGSPLSLECTVEGTSNPNLYWYRQAAGRGLQLLFYSVGIGQISSEVPQNLSASRPQDRQFILSSKKLLLSDSGFYLCAWRVLGDGTGELFFGEGSRLTVL.

J is TRBJ2-3 and V is TRBV30; the D gene could be TRBD1 or TRBD2 (5 bases each). Trimming stripped 1 base from V and 2 bases from J, with 10 bases between. The CDR3 spans 14 residues. Germline V gene data show CDR1 as GTSNPN and CDR2 as SVGIG (reference sequence). CDR3 sequence reads: CAWSGGVFTDTQYF. In nucleotides, the CDR3 is TGTGCCTGGAGTGGAGGGGTGTTCACAGATACGCAGTATTTT.

The chain recombines TRBV5-5 with TRBJ2-5; D may be TRBD2 (6 bases). Trimming took off 1 base at V and 5 bases at J, with 9 bases between the two ends. CDR3 length: 13 amino acids. CDR1 and CDR2 (germline): SGHKS, YYEKEE (reference sequence). This CDR3 is CASSLPSEETQYF. CDR3 bases: TGTGCCAGCAGCTTGCCTAGCGAGGAGACCCAGTACTTC.

This rearrangement joins TRBV9 to TRBJ1-1, with 7 bases aligning to TRBD1. Trimming removed 0 bases from V and 4 bases from J; junction bases left unmatched: 3. Germline values: CDR1 SGDLS, CDR2 YYNGEE. The CDR3 contains 14 residues. This chain's CDR3 is CASSVGRGATEAFF. CDR3 bases: TGTGCCAGCAGCGTAGGCAGGGGGGCCACTGAAGCTTTCTTT.

The rearrangement joins TRBV6-1 to TRBJ1-5; no clear D gene. The V gene's germline CDR1 is MNHNS and CDR2 SASEGT. Trimming stripped 0 bases from V and 4 bases from J, with 10 bases between. This CDR3 spans 15 amino acids. The CDR3 loop reads CASSEASKTNQPQHF. The DNA for the CDR3 is TGTGCCAGCAGTGAAGCGTCCAAGACGAATCAGCCCCAGCATTTT.

This chain joins TRBV2 and TRBJ2-5; D unresolved. V lost 5 bases and J lost 3, with 10 bases in between. The CDR3 is 13 residues long. Per the germline V gene, CDR1 is SNHLY and CDR2 is FYNNEI. The DNA for the CDR3 is TGTGCCAGCAGTCCTCGGACCGAAGAGACCCAGTACTTC. It yields the protein CASSPRTEETQYF.

This clone was recorded once. The CDR3 spells CASVERGHTEAFF. The DNA of the CDR3 is TGTGCCAGCGTGGAGAGGGGGCACACTGAAGCTTTCTTT. The chain employs TRBV11-1 and TRBJ1-1; 7 positions agree with TRBD1. The CDR3 totals 13 residues. Germline CDR1 and CDR2: SGHAT and FQDESV (reference sequence). The trim removed 8 bases at V and 3 bases at J, leaving 6 bases unmatched.

This clone was observed once. J is TRBJ1-1 and V is TRBV29-1, with D perhaps TRBD1 (6 bases). V gave up 2 bases and J gave up 11 bases, with 12 bases separating them. CDR3 length: 11 amino acids. In germline, CDR1 is SQVTM, CDR2 ANQGSEA. CDR3 in amino acids: CSVEFRQGAFF. The CDR3 nucleotides read TGCAGCGTTGAATTTCGGCAGGGGGCTTTCTTT.

The chain carries TRBV27 and TRBJ2-3; 12 bases align to TRBD2. This CDR3 is 18 amino acids long. Germline loops: CDR1 MNHEY, CDR2 SMNVEV (reference sequence). V gave up 5 bases and J gave up 0 bases; unmatched junction bases: 9. The CDR3 region has the DNA TGTGCCAGCAGTATACTCTGGACTAGCGGGGCTAGCACAGATACGCAGTATTTT. The encoded protein is CASSILWTSGASTDTQYF.

The chain uses TRBV28 and TRBJ2-2; D unresolved. Germline-derived CDR1 and CDR2 are MDHEN and SYDVKM. CDR3 length: 14 amino acids. Trimming took off 5 bases at V and 6 bases at J, with 13 bases between the two ends. Written as DNA, the CDR3 is TGTGCCAGCAGTCCAGCCTGGGGTGCCGGGGAGCTGTTTTTT. This codes for CASSPAWGAGELFF.

The chain recombines TRBV6-5 with TRBJ2-7; the match to TRBD1 covers 7 bases. With V trimmed by 5 bases and J by 3 bases, 7 bases remained unmatched. The V gene's germline CDR1 is MNHEY and CDR2 SVGAGI. The CDR3 is made up of 14 amino acids. CDR3 bases: TGTGCCAGCAGTCAAACACAGGGGTTCTACGAGCAGTACTTC. Amino acid sequence: CASSQTQGFYEQYF.

CDR3 loop: CASSLVGSVKETQYF. CDR3 nucleotides: TGTGCCAGCAGCTTAGTAGGCTCAGTAAAAGAGACCCAGTACTTC. The chain joins TRBV7-8 to TRBJ2-5; no clear D. CDR3 length: 15 residues. In germline, CDR1 is SGHVS, CDR2 FQNEAQ. Trimming removed 1 base from V and 3 bases from J, with 12 bases in between.

The chain couples TRBV7-8 to TRBJ1-3; no definite D call. Trimming pared 5 bases from V and 0 bases from J, leaving 11 bases between. The CDR3 is 15 residues long. Germline-derived CDR1 and CDR2 are SGHVS and FQNEAQ. The CDR3 DNA sequence: TGTGCCAGCAGCGACATACTCCTCTCTGGAAACACCATATATTTT. Its protein is CASSDILLSGNTIYF.

The chain uses TRBV13 and TRBJ2-1, with TRBD2 matching over 7 bases. The trim removed 2 bases at V and 8 bases at J, leaving 6 bases unmatched. The CDR3 consists of 14 residues. Germline V gives CDR1 PRHDT, CDR2 FYEKMQ (reference sequence). CDR3 sequence reads: CASSLRGRKDEQFF. The CDR3 DNA reads TGTGCCAGCAGCTTACGCGGGAGAAAGGATGAGCAGTTCTTC.

In the case of this clone: Distinct nucleotide sequences in the sample also encode this CDR3. The V and J genes are TRBV29-1 and TRBJ2-2; D is ambiguous. CDR1 and CDR2 (germline): SQVTM, ANQGSEA. The CDR3 consists of 12 residues. V was clipped by 4 bases and J by 0 bases, with 3 bases between them. CDR3 in DNA: TGCAGCGTTGTCTCGAACACCGGGGAGCTGTTTTTT. Protein sequence: CSVVSNTGELFF.

The chain carries TRBV27 and TRBJ1-2; D not certain. The CDR3 contains 13 residues. The germline V and J ends were trimmed by 3 bases and 7 bases, with 12 bases remaining between them. The germline gives CDR1 MNHEY, CDR2 SMNVEV (reference sequence). CDR3 protein: CASSLEPWSGYTF. The CDR3 DNA reads as TGTGCCAGCAGTTTGGAGCCTTGGAGTGGCTACACCTTC.

The chain recombines TRBV30 with TRBJ1-2, with 9 positions matching TRBD1. In germline, CDR1 is GTSNPN, CDR2 SVGIG (reference sequence). The CDR3 is made up of 14 amino acids. J lost 5 bases, V lost 4 bases, and 8 bases had no gene match. DNA for the CDR3: TGTGCCTGGACTCCGGGACAGGGCTATTATGGCTACACCTTC. Protein sequence: CAWTPGQGYYGYTF.

To note about this clone: The same CDR3 is also encoded by other DNA sequences in this sample. The V call is TRBV28, the J call TRBJ2-7, with 10 nucleotides matching TRBD1. Trimming at V came to 5 bases and at J to 2 bases, leaving 6 bases not matched to a gene. Per the germline V gene, CDR1 is MDHEN and CDR2 is SYDVKM. The CDR3 runs to 15 residues. The CDR3 nucleotides are TGTGCCAGCAGTCTTGGACAGGGGGTAGCCTACGAGCAGTACTTC. Translating gives CASSLGQGVAYEQYF.

The chain has TRBV6-6 and TRBJ1-1, with 7 bases fitting TRBD1. With 9 bases clipped from V and 3 bases from J, the junction kept 7 bases outside the gene matches. The CDR3 loop spans 13 amino acids. Germline assignment: CDR1 MNHNY and CDR2 SVGAGI (reference sequence). The CDR3 protein is CASGVRGDTEAFF. The CDR3 coding sequence is TGTGCCAGTGGAGTCAGGGGGGACACTGAAGCTTTCTTT.

The rearrangement uses TRBV19 and TRBJ1-1; TRBD1 is a possible D gene (5 bases). Germline V lookup: CDR1 LNHDA, CDR2 SQIVND (reference sequence). This CDR3 comprises 15 residues. With 5 bases removed from V and 0 bases from J, the gap between germline ends came to 13 bases. CDR3 nucleotides: TGTGCCAGTAGTCTCCTGGGGGGAATGAACACTGAAGCTTTCTTT. Residues: CASSLLGGMNTEAFF.

The chain employs TRBV7-9 and TRBJ2-1; D not certain. Per the germline V gene, CDR1 is SEHNR and CDR2 is FQNEAQ (reference sequence). V lost 3 bases to trimming and J lost 7 bases, with 19 bases between them. The CDR3 spans 16 residues. DNA for the CDR3: TGTGCCAGCAGCTTGGCTCCCGGGTATCAGGTAAATGAGCAGTTCTTC. Translating gives CASSLAPGYQVNEQFF.

The chain has TRBV19 and TRBJ2-3; 9 bases agree with TRBD2. The J segment lost 2 bases and the V segment lost 3 bases, leaving 9 bases of the junction unmatched. This CDR3 contains 17 residues. Germline V lookup: CDR1 LNHDA, CDR2 SQIVND (reference sequence). The CDR3 region is CASSMRAGGPPTDTQYF. Written as DNA, the CDR3 is TGTGCCAGTAGTATGCGGGCGGGGGGGCCCCCCACAGATACGCAGTATTTT.

This chain links TRBV29-1 with TRBJ1-6; a weak D match, TRBD1 (6 bases). This CDR3 has 17 residues. V was cut by 7 bases and J by 7 bases, with 26 bases left in between. From germline, CDR1 is SQVTM and CDR2 ANQGSEA. The DNA of the CDR3 is TGCAGCGGTTTAGAACTGGGGGGCACATACCTCAATTCACCCCTCCACTTT. The encoded protein is CSGLELGGTYLNSPLHF.